This record concerns one T cell receptor beta chain sequence. No cognate antigen has been identified for it. Per-base quality was not reported, and no clone a single base away is much larger than it. The trial excluded patients who had a history of autoimmune disease or who were on systemic immunosuppression. In every dose cohort, peripheral blood was drawn for TCR sequencing at baseline, cycle 4 day 1, and cycle 7 day 1. Samples were obtained from an open-label, multicenter, first-in-human phase I dose-escalation trial of ivuxolimab. Adults with locally advanced or metastatic head and neck squamous cell, hepatocellular, melanoma or renal cell carcinoma were enrolled in the trial. Before TCR sequencing, CD4+ T cells and CD8+ T cells were sorted from peripheral blood as separate populations. The data derive from a study of OX40 agonist ivuxolimab in advanced cancers. Background for the entire study: Ivuxolimab, which targeted the costimulatory receptor OX40 (CD134), was an agonistic, fully human IgG2 monoclonal antibody. Partial responses occurred in three dose-escalation patients: two with cutaneous melanoma and one with hepatocellular carcinoma. The dose-escalation cohort was 80% to 90% male with a mean age of roughly 62 years, ranging from 23 to 79. Prior anti-PD-1, anti-PD-L1 or anti-CTLA-4 therapy was permitted, and checkpoint inhibitors had been received by roughly two fifths of dose-escalation patients. Peripheral TCRbeta sequencing was intended to test whether TCR sequence diversity was altered and clonal T-cell expansion was caused by ivuxolimab. The paper describes the monotherapy dose-escalation part (N ≈ 50 patients) of the phase I trial of ivuxolimab. Intravenous ivuxolimab was administered to patients every 2 weeks at six dose levels: 0.01, 0.1, 0.3, 1.5, 3 and 10 mg/kg. Among the 52 dose-escalation patients, some 20 had hepatocellular carcinoma, 15 or so melanoma, 9 renal cell carcinoma and 9 head and neck cancer. Beyond this particular receptor, the publication reports: In partial responders in the 0.1-3.0 mg/kg groups, normalized peripheral clonal expansion was found to be among the lowest, especially among CD8+ T cells. Clonal expansion of both CD4+ and CD8+ blood T cells was observed from baseline to week 6 at doses 0.1 to 3.0 mg/kg. Low levels of normalized T-cell clonal expansion were also shown by some nonresponding patients. After ivuxolimab, more expanded clones were found on average in CD8+ T cells than in CD4+ T cells. The antigen specificity of the clonally expanded peripheral T cells was not determined.

Genomic DNA was extracted from sorted cells for sequencing of the TCRbeta CDR3 region. The immunoSEQ Assay was used for sequencing of TCRbeta CDR3 regions. The immuneACCESS repertoire file appears here via TCRdb, limited to in-frame rearrangements. These files lack a portion of the clones; in checked studies, under half of the deficit traces to unresolved V genes, and the cause of the others is not known. The sample table lists 87,000 or so clones, about 86% of them with a count of one. The ten largest account for around 1.6% of the sample. The CDR3 goes from the cysteine to the phenylalanine over 12 residues. Of all the DNA, just the CDR3 is kept, 36 bases in frame from base 1. Between the V and J ends, shortened by 5 bases and 9 bases respectively, the junction contains 11 bases. The germline V gene gives CDR1 as LGHNA and CDR2 as YSLEER.

This sample comprised CD4+ or CD8+ T cells sorted from blood, obtained in a trial of the OX40 agonist ivuxolimab. The TCR originated in an adult with an advanced solid tumor such as melanoma, head and neck, liver or kidney cancer. The chain is assembled from TRBV4-3 and TRBJ2-1; TRBD1 is possibly the D segment (6 matching bases). The CDR3 sequence is CASSSYRAEQFF. The DNA reads TGCGCCAGCAGCTCTTACAGGGCTGAGCAGTTCTTC.